The 24 T cell receptor beta chains in this list originate from one sample, sequenced in a study of post-analysis software for immune sequencing data. Study-wide results and limits: About five TRBV segments (TRBV5-6, TRBV5-1 and TRBV20-1 among them) occurred more frequently in patients than in controls.

These receptors' antigens are unknown. cDNA libraries for TCR beta contained unique molecular identifiers. TCRdb fed the PCR reads into MiXCR, producing one record per CDR3 protein. The sample lists fewer than 700,000 distinct CDR3 sequences, 44% occurring once. Material: blood. The receptors derive from a girl aged 5-17 years with multiple sclerosis.

The rearrangement links TRBV12-3 or TRBV12-4 to TRBJ1-4; the D gene is possibly TRBD1 (5 bases). This CDR3 comprises 14 residues. V lost 0 bases, J lost 11 bases, and 13 bases lay in between. In DNA, the CDR3 is TGTGCCAGCAGTTTAGCGGAGGGGCCCGGGAAACTGTTTTTT. The encoded protein is CASSLAEGPGKLFF.

This sequence joins TRBV20-1 and TRBJ2-1; no reliable D call. Germline CDR1 DFQATT, CDR2 SNEGSKA (reference sequence). V lost 0 bases and J lost 2, with 8 bases in between. The CDR3 has 14 residues. CDR3 loop: CSARDRATYNEQFF. In nucleotides, the CDR3 is TGCAGTGCTAGAGACCGGGCCACCTACAATGAGCAGTTCTTC.

The J gene is TRBJ1-1, the V gene TRBV29-1; D is unclear. Trimming took off 7 bases at V and 4 bases at J, with 19 bases between the two ends. The CDR3 extends over 14 amino acids. Germline V gene lookup returns CDR1 SQVTM and CDR2 ANQGSEA. The CDR3 here is CSAQVSGVGTEAFF. DNA of the CDR3: TGCAGCGCCCAAGTTTCAGGTGTGGGCACTGAAGCTTTCTTT.

J is TRBJ1-4 and V is TRBV27; 10 bases are shared with TRBD1. Unmatched junction bases numbered 13, after V lost 5 bases and J lost 4 bases. The CDR3 runs 18 residues. Germline V gene data show CDR1 as MNHEY and CDR2 as SMNVEV (reference sequence). The CDR3 DNA reads as TGTGCCAGCAGTCGTATGGTGGGACAGGGGCTCTTTAATGAAAAACTGTTTTTT. This gives the protein CASSRMVGQGLFNEKLFF.

The J gene is TRBJ1-6, the V gene TRBV30; D gene unclear. The germline gives CDR1 GTSNPN, CDR2 SVGIG (reference sequence). CDR3 size: 17 residues. V was clipped by 4 bases and J by 2 bases, with 18 bases between them. The CDR3, as DNA: TGTGCCTGGACTAGGTTGGCAGCGACGCCCTATAATTCACCCCTCCACTTT. Its protein is CAWTRLAATPYNSPLHF.

This clonotype was seen a few times. The V call is TRBV7-2, the J call TRBJ2-7; D is perhaps TRBD2 (5 bases). Germline CDR1 SGHTA, CDR2 FQGNSA. CDR3 length: 14 residues. Trimming took off 2 bases at V and 10 bases at J, with 18 bases between the two ends. Here the CDR3 reads CASSLYMEDITQYF. CDR3 coding DNA: TGTGCCAGCAGCTTATATATGGAGGATATCACTCAGTACTTC.

A few counts support this clonotype. The gene calls are TRBV7-8 and TRBJ2-1; D perhaps matches TRBD2 (6 bases). This CDR3 is built from 16 residues. Trimming removed 4 bases from V and 6 bases from J, with 19 bases in between. From germline, CDR1 is SGHVS and CDR2 FQNEAQ. CDR3 sequence (DNA): TGTGCCAGCAGCTCCCACCGGGAGAAGGGGAGCAATGAGCAGTTCTTC. Its protein product is CASSSHREKGSNEQFF.

The V and J genes are TRBV5-5 and TRBJ1-1; D ambiguous. CDR3 length: 14 residues. Germline assignment: CDR1 SGHKS and CDR2 YYEKEE (reference sequence). With 5 bases removed from V and 0 bases from J, the gap between germline ends came to 11 bases. CDR3 DNA sequence: TGTGCCAGCAGTCCAGCGATCCTGAACACTGAAGCTTTCTTT. Its translation is CASSPAILNTEAFF.

V gene TRBV20-1 combines with J gene TRBJ2-5; D is perhaps TRBD2 (5 bases). The V end lost 1 base, the J end lost 11 bases, and 17 bases lay between the germline ends. This CDR3 has 13 amino acids. CDR1 DFQATT and CDR2 SNEGSKA come from the germline V gene (reference sequence). Here the CDR3 reads CSARVSGIGEQYF. DNA of the CDR3: TGCAGTGCTAGAGTATCGGGGATTGGGGAGCAGTACTTC.

CDR3 protein: CSVASSRAEKLFF. CDR3 nucleotide sequence: TGCAGCGTTGCGTCCTCCAGGGCTGAAAAACTGTTTTTT. The V gene is TRBV29-1, the J gene TRBJ1-4; the D gene is possibly TRBD1 (5 bases). The CDR3 is made up of 13 amino acids. Per germline, CDR1 SQVTM and CDR2 ANQGSEA. V lost 4 bases and J 7 bases, leaving 13 bases between the germline ends.

The J gene is TRBJ2-1, the V gene TRBV6-1, with 7 bases lining up with TRBD1. CDR3 length: 15 amino acids. Unmatched junction bases numbered 10, after V lost 7 bases and J lost 4 bases. Germline values: CDR1 MNHNS, CDR2 SASEGT. The CDR3 loop reads CASKGASSLYNEQFF. DNA for the CDR3: TGTGCCAGCAAGGGGGCTAGCTCCTTATACAATGAGCAGTTCTTC.

This clonotype was recorded only once. The chain has TRBV29-1 and TRBJ2-7; TRBD1 aligns across 10 bases. In germline, CDR1 is SQVTM, CDR2 ANQGSEA. J gave up 6 bases and V 0 bases, and 2 bases lay outside the gene matches. This CDR3 region has 13 residues. The CDR3 DNA reads as TGCAGCGTTGAAGAGACAGGGGGCTCCGAGCAGTACTTC. Translation: CSVEETGGSEQYF.

The chain links TRBV12-3 or TRBV12-4 to TRBJ1-1, with D perhaps matching TRBD1 (5 bases). The length of the CDR3 is 19 residues. Trimming stripped 1 base from V and 0 bases from J, with 21 bases between. CDR3: CASSLGSGPTATLNTEAFF. The DNA of the CDR3 is TGTGCCAGCAGTTTAGGTTCGGGGCCCACGGCTACCTTGAACACTGAAGCTTTCTTT.

J is TRBJ2-1 and V is TRBV15, with D perhaps TRBD1 (6 bases). V lost 4 bases, J lost 8 bases, and 12 bases lay in between. Germline-derived CDR1 and CDR2 are LNHNV and YYDKDF (reference sequence). The CDR3 is made up of 13 amino acids. CDR3 DNA: TGTGCCACCAGCACTTTTCACAGGGATGAGCAGTTCTTC. Its translation is CATSTFHRDEQFF.

The V gene is TRBV7-6, the J gene TRBJ2-7, with 11 bases that match TRBD2. Per germline, CDR1 SGHVS and CDR2 FNYEAQ. J gave up 1 base and V 8 bases, and 10 bases lay outside the gene matches. CDR3 length: 16 amino acids. The CDR3 protein is CASVGLAGGRSYEQYF. The CDR3 DNA follows: TGTGCCAGCGTAGGTCTAGCGGGAGGTCGTTCCTACGAGCAGTACTTC.

This clonotype was seen ten or more times. This chain connects TRBV11-2 to TRBJ2-5; D assignment may be TRBD1 or TRBD2 (5 bases each). The V and J ends lost 4 bases and 2 bases respectively, with 11 bases between them. The germline gives CDR1 SGHAT, CDR2 FQNNGV. The CDR3 consists of 14 residues. CDR3 sequence reads: CASSSGLSQETQYF. CDR3 coding DNA: TGTGCCAGCAGCTCGGGGCTCTCACAAGAGACCCAGTACTTC.

The rearrangement uses TRBV7-2 and TRBJ1-2; tentatively, D is TRBD1 (5 bases). This CDR3 region has 14 residues. Germline CDR1 is SGHTA and CDR2 is FQGNSA. Trimming shortened V by 4 bases and J by 4 bases, and 13 bases separated the two germline ends. The CDR3 coding sequence is TGTGCCAGCAGCTCATCCGGGACCTTCTATGGCTACACCTTC. This translates into CASSSSGTFYGYTF.

The chain couples TRBV27 to TRBJ2-7; D might be TRBD1 (7 bases). Trimming pared 2 bases from V and 3 bases from J, leaving 11 bases between. Germline-derived CDR1 and CDR2 are MNHEY and SMNVEV (reference sequence). The CDR3 totals 14 residues. DNA for the CDR3: TGTGCCAGCAGTTTACAGGGGGGCCACTACGAGCAGTACTTC. This translates into CASSLQGGHYEQYF.

The chain couples TRBV28 to TRBJ2-3; TRBD2 matches at 11 bases. J was trimmed by 1 base and V by 4 bases; bases with no gene match: 1. CDR1 MDHEN and CDR2 SYDVKM come from the germline V gene. The CDR3 is 15 residues long. CDR3 sequence reads: CASSSGLAGTDTQYF. The CDR3 DNA sequence: TGTGCCAGCAGTTCGGGACTAGCGGGCACAGATACGCAGTATTTT.

This clonotype showed up many times. This chain uses TRBV20-1 with TRBJ2-7; D is possibly TRBD1 (5 bases). Trimming removed 2 bases from V and 0 bases from J, with 8 bases in between. The CDR3 is 13 amino acids. Per germline, CDR1 DFQATT and CDR2 SNEGSKA (reference sequence). CDR3 DNA sequence: TGCAGTGCTAGAAAAACAGGCTCCTACGAGCAGTACTTC. Translating it yields CSARKTGSYEQYF.

The V call is TRBV21-1, the J call TRBJ2-3; TRBD1 is the table's D call, not checked against the DNA. TRBV21-1 is a pseudogene locus. There are 15 residues in the CDR3. CDR3 residues: CASSKVYGPGDTQYF. CDR3 coding DNA: TGTGCCAGCAGCAAAGTTTACGGTCCGGGAGATACGCAGTATTTT.

This chain links TRBV20-1 with TRBJ1-4; D possibly corresponds to TRBD1 (6 bases). V was pared by 5 bases and J by 5 bases, with 15 bases between. CDR1 and CDR2 (germline): DFQATT, SNEGSKA (reference sequence). The CDR3 runs to 14 residues. The CDR3 region has the DNA TGCAGTGCTTGTCAGGGGTTAGAGAATGAAAAACTGTTTTTT. Amino acid sequence: CSACQGLENEKLFF.

The chain carries TRBV20-1 and TRBJ2-1, with D perhaps given as TRBD1 or TRBD2 (6 bases each). CDR1 and CDR2 from the germline V gene are DFQATT and SNEGSKA (reference sequence). The CDR3 is 16 amino acids. V was clipped by 6 bases and J by 4 bases, with 22 bases between them. CDR3 nucleotide sequence: TGCAGTGCCCACCACGAGGCAGGGGAGGTGTACAATGAGCAGTTCTTC. Its protein is CSAHHEAGEVYNEQFF.

This clonotype was observed a few times. This chain connects TRBV7-9 to TRBJ2-4; 10 nucleotides align to TRBD1. Trimming took 8 bases from V and 6 from J; bases not matched to a gene: 10. This CDR3 spans 15 amino acids. The V gene's germline CDR1 is SEHNR and CDR2 FQNEAQ (reference sequence). CDR3 bases: TGTGCCAGCGATGTAGACAGGGGGCGTGTAAACATTCAGTACTTC. Translated: CASDVDRGRVNIQYF.